This entry features one T cell receptor beta chain sequence. The antigen is undetermined. This entry belongs to a study of TIL therapy for anti-PD-1-resistant metastatic lung cancer. At the level of the study: Patients then received nivolumab; progressors got lymphodepletion, TIL and IL-2. Findings and caveats of the study: TIL clonotype persistence in blood showed no apparent association with response.

Regarding time point: pre-treatment sample, taken before nivolumab and TIL therapy. Sequencing used immunoSEQ v3. Libraries were prepared by immunoSEQ multiplex PCR; TCRdb keeps only in-frame clonotypes and omits some of them. There are 55,000 to 70,000 clones in the sample; more than 75% occur only once, and just over 2.5% lies in the top ten. The length of the CDR3 is 13 residues. Deletions cut 6 bases from V and 0 bases from J, with 8 bases between. Germline V CDR1 and CDR2: LNHDA, SQIVND (reference sequence). The source was blood, collected at baseline. The TCR originated in a person between 30 and 80 years old with non-small cell lung cancer. J is TRBJ1-1 and V is TRBV19; D is uncertain. The CDR3 spells CASRFGVNTEAFF. As DNA, the CDR3 is TGTGCCAGTAGGTTTGGGGTGAACACTGAAGCTTTCTTT. The entire variable domain, with the rest obtained from reference TRBV19 and TRBJ1-1, is as follows: DGGITQSPKYLFRKEGQNVTLSCEQNLNHDAMYWYRQDPGQGLRLIYYSQIVNDFQKGDIAEGYSVSREKKESFPLTVTSAQKNPTAFYLCASRFGVNTEAFFGQGTRLTVV.